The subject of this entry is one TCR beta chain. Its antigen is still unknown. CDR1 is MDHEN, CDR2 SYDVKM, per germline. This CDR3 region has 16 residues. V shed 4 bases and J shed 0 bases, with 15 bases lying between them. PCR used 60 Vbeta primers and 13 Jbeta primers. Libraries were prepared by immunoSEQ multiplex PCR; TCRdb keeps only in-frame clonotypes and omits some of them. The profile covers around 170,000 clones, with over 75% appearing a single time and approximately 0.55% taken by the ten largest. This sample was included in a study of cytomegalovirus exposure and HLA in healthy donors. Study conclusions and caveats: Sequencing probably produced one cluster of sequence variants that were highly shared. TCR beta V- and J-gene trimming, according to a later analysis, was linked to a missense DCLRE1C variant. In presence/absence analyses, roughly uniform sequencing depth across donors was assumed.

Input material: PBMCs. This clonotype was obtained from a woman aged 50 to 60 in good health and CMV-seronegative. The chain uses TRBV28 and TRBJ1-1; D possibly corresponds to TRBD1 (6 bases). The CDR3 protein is CASSSFRGTMNTEAFF. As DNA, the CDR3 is TGTGCCAGCAGTTCCTTTAGGGGGACGATGAACACTGAAGCTTTCTTT.